This TCR beta chain was sequenced for a study of PD-1 blockade in classical Hodgkin lymphoma. Whole-study findings and limits: Lower baseline TCR diversity marked trial partial responders and progressors.

Autologous stem cell transplantation was followed by relapse in every patient, and brentuximab vedotin exposure varied. The authors purified CD4+ T cells from thawed PBMCs by magnetic negative selection. This CDR3 spans 15 amino acids. Per the germline V gene, CDR1 is MGHRA and CDR2 is YSYEKL. Losses at the gene ends were 1 base for V and 5 bases for J; bases not matched to a gene: 7. Sequenced by immunoSEQ multiplex PCR; TCRdb stores in-frame clones only, minus some. The sample shows about 6,800 clones, just under 80% of them seen only once. On this clone itself: Antigen specificity is unknown.

The sequences come from CD4+ T cells from blood, collected at baseline. This receptor was obtained from a human donor with classical Hodgkin lymphoma. This rearrangement joins TRBV4-1 to TRBJ2-5, with 7 bases that match TRBD1. CDR3 bases: TGCGCCAGCAGCCAAGCAGACAGGGTTTGGGAGACCCAGTACTTC. It yields the protein CASSQADRVWETQYF.